Presented here are 19 T cell receptor beta chains from one specimen sequenced in a study of T cells after yellow fever vaccination. TCRdb redid the calling of the 5' RACE reads with MiXCR, one entry per CDR3 protein. The table has some 340,000 distinct CDR3 sequences, roughly a tenth seen once. The specimen was CD4+ T cells sorted from PBMCs, collected 45 days after the yellow fever booster vaccination. These receptors all stem from a young man who received the YFV17D yellow fever vaccine.

This clonotype was seen more than once but under ten times. The chain joins TRBV7-9 to TRBJ1-5; D is unresolved. The CDR3 is 12 residues long. The V gene's germline CDR1 is SEHNR and CDR2 FQNEAQ (reference sequence). Between the trimmed V and J ends, which lost 2 bases and 5 bases, there was a span of 4 bases. The CDR3 loop is CASSLMDQPQHF. The CDR3 coding sequence is TGTGCCAGCAGCTTAATGGATCAGCCCCAGCATTTT.

The J gene is TRBJ1-1, the V gene TRBV3-1; possible D gene TRBD1, 6 bases. Germline lookup yields CDR1 LGHDT and CDR2 YNNKEL (reference sequence). Trimming pared 0 bases from V and 14 bases from J, leaving 13 bases between. The CDR3 is made up of 12 amino acids. The CDR3 DNA sequence: TGTGCCAGCAGCCAAGACAGGGGTGAAAGGTTCTTT. Its protein is CASSQDRGERFF.

This clonotype was seen ten or more times. The chain is built from TRBV29-1 and TRBJ1-5, with D tentatively TRBD1 (5 bases). Trimming stripped 6 bases from V and 2 bases from J, with 11 bases between. The CDR3 has 13 amino acids. CDR1 SQVTM and CDR2 ANQGSEA come from the germline V gene. The CDR3 protein is CSVAGRGNQPQHF. The CDR3 nucleotides read TGCAGCGTGGCGGGCAGGGGCAATCAGCCCCAGCATTTT.

This clonotype appeared a few times. CDR3 nucleotide sequence: TGTGCCATCAGTGATAGCGGTGAGCAGTACTTC. Its translation is CAISDSGEQYF. The J gene is TRBJ2-7, the V gene TRBV10-3, with D perhaps matching TRBD2 (6 bases). The CDR3 extends over 11 amino acids. V was pared by 3 bases and J by 7 bases, with 7 bases between. CDR1 ENHRY and CDR2 SYGVKD come from the germline V gene.

The chain has TRBV6-6 and TRBJ1-5; 7 nucleotides match TRBD1. The CDR3 sequence is 16 residues long. Trimming cost V 2 bases and J 3 bases; bases outside gene matches: 7. Looked up from germline, CDR1 is MNHNY and CDR2 is SVGAGI (reference sequence). CDR3 residues: CASSYGGQLFNQPQHF. The CDR3 nucleotides read TGTGCCAGCAGTTACGGGGGACAGCTTTTCAATCAGCCCCAGCATTTT.

There are a few counts of this clonotype. The gene calls are TRBV9 and TRBJ2-7; D possibly corresponds to TRBD1 (6 bases). Germline assignment: CDR1 SGDLS and CDR2 YYNGEE. The CDR3 contains 13 residues. The V end was cut by 0 bases, the J end by 5 bases, with 9 bases between. This CDR3 reads CASSVAQGDEQYF. The CDR3 nucleotides are TGTGCCAGCAGCGTAGCACAGGGTGACGAGCAGTACTTC. Full variable domain (rest looked up from reference TRBV9 and TRBJ2-7): DSGVTQTPKHLITATGQRVTLRCSPRSGDLSVYWYQQSLDQGLQFLIQYYNGEERAKGNILERFSAQQFPDLHSELNLSSLELGDSALYFCASSVAQGDEQYFGPGTRLTVT.

This clonotype was seen many times. The CDR3 loop reads CASSPLAGATDTQYF. The CDR3 nucleotides are TGTGCCAGCTCACCACTAGCGGGGGCAACAGATACGCAGTATTTT. The rearrangement uses TRBV18 and TRBJ2-3, with 9 bases lining up with TRBD2. Germline CDR1 KGHSH, CDR2 LQKENI. V trimming: 1 base; J trimming: 3 bases; junction bases outside the gene matches: 2. CDR3 length equals 15 residues.

This CDR3 is CAIGDGYTF. As DNA, the CDR3 is TGTGCCATAGGGGACGGCTACACCTTC. This chain joins TRBV10-3 and TRBJ1-2; D is possibly TRBD1 (5 bases). Between the trimmed V and J ends, which lost 9 bases and 8 bases, there was a span of 7 bases. Germline values: CDR1 ENHRY, CDR2 SYGVKD. This CDR3 spans 9 amino acids.

CDR3 amino acids: CASSYRRDRAGYGYTF. The CDR3 region has the DNA TGCGCCAGCAGCTACCGCCGGGACAGGGCTGGCTATGGCTACACCTTC. V gene TRBV4-3 combines with J gene TRBJ1-2; 9 nucleotides match TRBD1. This CDR3 has 16 amino acids. The germline V gene encodes CDR1 LGHNA and CDR2 YSLEER. Trimming removed 5 bases from V and 4 bases from J; junction bases left unmatched: 11.

In this sample, this clonotype turned up a few times. V is TRBV20-1 and J is TRBJ1-5; D is undetermined. Trimming stripped 0 bases from V and 7 bases from J, with 10 bases between. Germline lookup yields CDR1 DFQATT and CDR2 SNEGSKA (reference sequence). The CDR3 is 13 residues long. The CDR3 region has the DNA TGCAGTGCTAGAGATGTGTCTCGGCAGCCCCAGCATTTT. Translated, it gives CSARDVSRQPQHF.

In this sample, this clonotype turned up a few times. This chain uses TRBV28 with TRBJ2-7; D is possibly TRBD2 (5 bases). There are 14 residues in the CDR3. Germline values: CDR1 MDHEN, CDR2 SYDVKM. V was cut by 5 bases and J by 2 bases, with 13 bases left in between. The CDR3 nucleotides read TGTGCCAGCAGTGTTAACTACGGGGCCTACGAGCAGTACGTC. Translating gives CASSVNYGAYEQYV.

This clonotype occurred a few times. The J gene is TRBJ2-7, the V gene TRBV6-5, with 7 bases matching TRBD2. Per the germline V gene, CDR1 is MNHEY and CDR2 is SVGAGI. This CDR3 comprises 14 residues. J lost 2 bases, V lost 8 bases, and 9 bases had no gene match. For the CDR3, the DNA is TGTGCCAGCTGTACCTCTAGCGGCCCCTACGAGCAGTACTTC. Translation gives CASCTSSGPYEQYF.

A word on this clonotype: An end of the junction does not agree with germline; a read error may underlie this. The chain joins TRBV7-7 to TRBJ2-2; D is uncertain. The germline V gene encodes CDR1 SSHAT and CDR2 FNYEAQ (reference sequence). This CDR3 has 14 residues. CDR3 in DNA: TGTGCTAGCAGCCATCTTGGGGACACCGGGGAGCTGTTTTTT. Amino acid sequence: CASSHLGDTGELFF.

This clonotype was counted only a few times. The chain combines TRBV13 with TRBJ2-4; D may match TRBD1 or TRBD2 (5 bases each). The CDR3 spans 14 residues. Germline CDR1 PRHDT, CDR2 FYEKMQ (reference sequence). V was cut by 5 bases and J by 9 bases, with 17 bases left in between. As DNA, the CDR3 is TGTGCCAGCAGCCCGTCCGGGGCGAGGGGCATTCAGTACTTC. Translated: CASSPSGARGIQYF.

Ten or more counts support this clonotype. The chain links TRBV6-1 to TRBJ1-1; 7 bases match TRBD1. Germline V gene sequence: CDR1 MNHNS, CDR2 SASEGT. V lost 3 bases to trimming and J lost 4 bases; unmatched junction nucleotides: 5. This CDR3 region has 14 residues. This CDR3 reads CASSENRGSTEAFF. CDR3 bases: TGTGCCAGCAGTGAGAACAGGGGAAGCACTGAAGCTTTCTTT.

This clonotype turned up a few times. This rearrangement joins TRBV29-1 to TRBJ1-1, with unresolved D. This CDR3 comprises 13 residues. Trimming left V 4 bases short and J 2 bases short, with 11 bases between. From germline, CDR1 is SQVTM and CDR2 ANQGSEA. This CDR3 reads CSVGARRNTEAFF. DNA of the CDR3: TGCAGCGTTGGGGCCCGTCGAAACACTGAAGCTTTCTTT.

The J gene is TRBJ2-1, the V gene TRBV2; TRBD1 agrees at 9 bases. The CDR3 is made up of 13 amino acids. Germline V gene sequence: CDR1 SNHLY, CDR2 FYNNEI. Trimming took 8 bases from V and 9 from J; bases not matched to a gene: 8. The CDR3 is CASCRQGVSEQFF. For the CDR3, the DNA is TGTGCCAGCTGTAGACAGGGGGTCAGTGAGCAGTTCTTC.

The chain joins TRBV25-1 to TRBJ2-2; D gene ambiguous. V shed 2 bases and J shed 3 bases, with 4 bases lying between them. This CDR3 has 13 residues. The V gene's germline CDR1 is MGHDK and CDR2 SYGVNS. CDR3 sequence reads: CASSELYTGELFF. The CDR3 DNA follows: TGTGCCAGCAGTGAACTTTACACCGGGGAGCTGTTTTTT.

The DNA of the CDR3 is TGCGCCAGCAGCAGGGCGGGACAGAACACTGAAGCTTTCTTT. It codes for CASSRAGQNTEAFF. The chain is built from TRBV5-1 and TRBJ1-1, with D possibly being TRBD1 (6 bases). The V gene lost 4 bases and the J gene lost 1 base, with 11 bases spanning the gap. Germline CDR1 SGHRS, CDR2 YFSETQ. This CDR3 contains 14 residues.